These T cell receptor beta chains were read from a single sample in a study of T cell responses to AZD1222 COVID-19 vaccine. Clones were read by immunoSEQ multiplex PCR, and TCRdb kept only the in-frame ones, dropping some. This sample has 150,000 or so clones; approximately 92% occur once, and the top ten carry around 2.6%. Sequencing used peripheral blood, obtained on day 0 of AZD1222 vaccination. The source of these receptors is an adult in good health. The conserved cysteine and the conserved F or W are not part of the CDR3 here. Fields, in order: J gene, V gene, CDR3 protein.

TRBJ2-3,TRBV5-6,ASSSRPADTQY
TRBJ2-2,TRBV30,AWSEAGELF
TRBJ2-7,TRBV19,ASSLSGRGNNEQY
TRBJ1-1,TRBV5-5,ASSEGQSEAF
TRBJ1-1,TRBV7-9,ASTAAAPNTEAF
TRBJ1-1,TRBV9,ASSHPRSGTEAF
TRBJ2-3,TRBV3-1/TRBV3-2,ASSQVLGADTQY
TRBJ2-2,TRBV5-6,ASSSLKAYDTGELF
TRBJ1-6,TRBV6-5,ASSRKTGHNSPLH
TRBJ2-7,TRBV5-1,ASSLAGRAYEQY
TRBJ2-2,TRBV2,ASRTWTSGRALNTGELF
TRBJ1-4,TRBV25-1,ASSELIGEKLF